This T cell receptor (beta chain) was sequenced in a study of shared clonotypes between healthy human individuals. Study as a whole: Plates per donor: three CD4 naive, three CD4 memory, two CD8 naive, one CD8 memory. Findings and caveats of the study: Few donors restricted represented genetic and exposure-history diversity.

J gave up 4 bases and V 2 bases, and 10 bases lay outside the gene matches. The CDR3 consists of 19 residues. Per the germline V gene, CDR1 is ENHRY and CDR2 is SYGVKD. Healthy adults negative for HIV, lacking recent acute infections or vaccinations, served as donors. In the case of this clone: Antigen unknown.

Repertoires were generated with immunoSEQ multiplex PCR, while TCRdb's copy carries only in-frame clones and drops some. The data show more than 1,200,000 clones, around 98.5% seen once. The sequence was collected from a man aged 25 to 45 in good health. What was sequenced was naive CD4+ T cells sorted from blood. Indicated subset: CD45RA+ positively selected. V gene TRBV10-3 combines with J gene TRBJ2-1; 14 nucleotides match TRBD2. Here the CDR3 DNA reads TGTGCCATCAGTGAGGGACTAGCGGGAGGCCCTGGTTTGTACAATGAGCAGTTCTTC. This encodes CAISEGLAGGPGLYNEQFF.